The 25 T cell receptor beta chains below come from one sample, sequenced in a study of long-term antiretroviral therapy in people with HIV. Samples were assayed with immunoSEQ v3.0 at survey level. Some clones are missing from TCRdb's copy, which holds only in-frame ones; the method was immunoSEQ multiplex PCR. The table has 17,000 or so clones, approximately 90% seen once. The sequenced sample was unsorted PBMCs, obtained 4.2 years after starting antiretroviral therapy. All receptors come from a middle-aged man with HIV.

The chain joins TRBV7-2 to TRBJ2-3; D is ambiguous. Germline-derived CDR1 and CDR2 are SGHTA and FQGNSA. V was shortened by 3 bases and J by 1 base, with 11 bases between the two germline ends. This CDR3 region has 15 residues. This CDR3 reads CASSLRYYGTDTQYF. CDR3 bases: TGTGCCAGCAGCTTGAGGTACTACGGCACAGATACGCAGTATTTT.

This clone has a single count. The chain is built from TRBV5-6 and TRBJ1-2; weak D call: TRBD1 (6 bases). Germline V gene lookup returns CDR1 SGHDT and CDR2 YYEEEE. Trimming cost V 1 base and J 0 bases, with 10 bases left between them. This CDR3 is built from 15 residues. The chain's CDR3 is CASSLRQATNYGYTF. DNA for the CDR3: TGTGCCAGCAGCTTGCGACAGGCAACTAACTATGGCTACACCTTC.

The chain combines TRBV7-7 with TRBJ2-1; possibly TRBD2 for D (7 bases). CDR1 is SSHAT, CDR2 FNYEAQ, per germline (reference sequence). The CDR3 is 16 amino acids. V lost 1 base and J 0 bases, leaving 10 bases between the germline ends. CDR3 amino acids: CASSLDAGASYNEQFF. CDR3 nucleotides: TGTGCCAGCAGCTTAGACGCGGGGGCCTCCTACAATGAGCAGTTCTTC.

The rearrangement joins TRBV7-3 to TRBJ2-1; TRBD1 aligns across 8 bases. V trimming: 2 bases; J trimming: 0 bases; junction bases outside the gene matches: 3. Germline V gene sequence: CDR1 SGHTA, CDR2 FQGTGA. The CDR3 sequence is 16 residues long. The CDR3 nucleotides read TGTGCCAGCAGCTTAGAAGGACAGGGCTCCTACAATGAGCAGTTCTTC. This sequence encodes CASSLEGQGSYNEQFF.

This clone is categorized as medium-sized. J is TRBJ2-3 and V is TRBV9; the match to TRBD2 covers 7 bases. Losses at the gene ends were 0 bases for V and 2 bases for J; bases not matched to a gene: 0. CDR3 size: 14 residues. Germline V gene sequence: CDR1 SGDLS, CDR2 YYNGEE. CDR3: CASSVGDYTDTQYF. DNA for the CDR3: TGTGCCAGCAGCGTAGGGGACTACACAGATACGCAGTATTTT.

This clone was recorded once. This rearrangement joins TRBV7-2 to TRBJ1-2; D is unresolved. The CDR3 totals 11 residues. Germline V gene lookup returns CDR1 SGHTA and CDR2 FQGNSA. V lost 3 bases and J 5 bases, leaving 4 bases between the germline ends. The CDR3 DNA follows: TGTGCCAGCAGCTTTTCATATGGCTACACCTTC. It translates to CASSFSYGYTF.

CDR3 in DNA: TGTGCCAGCAGTGAAGTAGGTGCGGGGACCACAGATACGCAGTATTTT. Translating gives CASSEVGAGTTDTQYF. The rearrangement joins TRBV6-1 to TRBJ2-3, with a weak D call TRBD2 (6 bases). The germline V gene has CDR1 MNHNS and CDR2 SASEGT. V lost 1 base to trimming and J lost 2 bases, with 13 bases between them. The CDR3 contains 16 residues.

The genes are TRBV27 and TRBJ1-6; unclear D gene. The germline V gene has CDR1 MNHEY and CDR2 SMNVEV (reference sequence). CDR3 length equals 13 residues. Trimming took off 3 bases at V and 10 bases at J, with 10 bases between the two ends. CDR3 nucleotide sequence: TGTGCCAGCAGTTTTAGGGAACGATCACCCCTCCACTTT. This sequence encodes CASSFRERSPLHF.

CDR3 residues: CASGPSGGAWETQYF. CDR3 DNA sequence: TGTGCCAGCGGCCCTAGCGGGGGGGCTTGGGAGACCCAGTACTTC. V usage is TRBV2 and J usage is TRBJ2-5, with 12 bases that match TRBD2. V shed 8 bases and J 5 bases; nucleotides not matched to a gene: 9. The CDR3 loop spans 15 amino acids. Germline CDR1 is SNHLY and CDR2 is FYNNEI.

CDR3 nucleotide sequence: TGTGCCAGCAGCCAAGATGGGACTAGCGGGGGGGCCTCCTCCTACGAGCAGTACTTC. This translates into CASSQDGTSGGASSYEQYF. This chain links TRBV4-2 with TRBJ2-7, with TRBD2 matching 16 bases. Trimming cost V 0 bases and J 0 bases; bases outside gene matches: 5. The CDR3 consists of 19 residues. Germline V gene sequence: CDR1 LGHNA, CDR2 YNFKEQ.

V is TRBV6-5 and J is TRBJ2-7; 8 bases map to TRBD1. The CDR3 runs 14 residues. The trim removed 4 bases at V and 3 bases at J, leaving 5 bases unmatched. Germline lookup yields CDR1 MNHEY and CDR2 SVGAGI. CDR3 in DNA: TGTGCCAGCAGTTCAGGACAGGGCGGCTACGAGCAGTACTTC. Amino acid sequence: CASSSGQGGYEQYF.

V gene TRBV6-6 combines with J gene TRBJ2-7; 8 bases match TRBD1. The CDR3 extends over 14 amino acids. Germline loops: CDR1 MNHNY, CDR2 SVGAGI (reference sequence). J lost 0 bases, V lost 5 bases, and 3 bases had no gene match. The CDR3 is CASSHGQGSYEQYF. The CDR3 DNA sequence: TGTGCCAGCAGTCACGGACAGGGCTCCTACGAGCAGTACTTC.

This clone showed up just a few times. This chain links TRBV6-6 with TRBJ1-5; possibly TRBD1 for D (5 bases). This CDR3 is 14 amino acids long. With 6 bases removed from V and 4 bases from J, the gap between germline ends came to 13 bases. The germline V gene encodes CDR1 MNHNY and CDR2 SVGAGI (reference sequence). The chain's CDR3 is CASSPGDGNQPQHF. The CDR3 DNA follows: TGTGCCAGCAGCCCCGGGGACGGAAATCAGCCCCAGCATTTT.

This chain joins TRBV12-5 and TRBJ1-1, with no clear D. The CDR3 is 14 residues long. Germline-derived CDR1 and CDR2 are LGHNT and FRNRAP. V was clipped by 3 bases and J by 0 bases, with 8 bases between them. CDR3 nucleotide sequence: TGTGCTAGTGGTTTCGGATCGATGAACACTGAAGCTTTCTTT. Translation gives CASGFGSMNTEAFF.

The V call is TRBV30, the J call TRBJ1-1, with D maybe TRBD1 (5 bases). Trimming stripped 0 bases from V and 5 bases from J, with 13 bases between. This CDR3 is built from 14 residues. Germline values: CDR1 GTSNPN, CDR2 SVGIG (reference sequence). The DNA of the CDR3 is TGTGCCTGGAGTGTACACTCTGCAGGGACTGAAGCTTTCTTT. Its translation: CAWSVHSAGTEAFF. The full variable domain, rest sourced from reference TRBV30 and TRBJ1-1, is SQTIHQWPATLVQPVGSPLSLECTVEGTSNPNLYWYRQAAGRGLQLLFYSVGIGQISSEVPQNLSASRPQDRQFILSSKKLLLSDSGFYLCAWSVHSAGTEAFFGQGTRLTVV.

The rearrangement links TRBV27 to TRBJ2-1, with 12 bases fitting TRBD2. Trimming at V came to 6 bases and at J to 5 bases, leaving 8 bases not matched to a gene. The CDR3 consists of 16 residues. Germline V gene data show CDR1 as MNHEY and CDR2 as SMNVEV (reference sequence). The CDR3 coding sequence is TGTGCCAGCAGACCTCTAGCGGGGGGGCCGGACAATGAGCAGTTCTTC. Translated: CASRPLAGGPDNEQFF.

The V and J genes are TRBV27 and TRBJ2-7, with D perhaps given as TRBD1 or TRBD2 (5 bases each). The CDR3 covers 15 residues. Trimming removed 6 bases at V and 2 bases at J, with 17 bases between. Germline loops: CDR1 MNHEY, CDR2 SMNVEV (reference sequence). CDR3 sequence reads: CASSINLGTAYEQYF. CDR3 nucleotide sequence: TGTGCCAGCAGCATAAACCTCGGGACGGCCTACGAGCAGTACTTC.

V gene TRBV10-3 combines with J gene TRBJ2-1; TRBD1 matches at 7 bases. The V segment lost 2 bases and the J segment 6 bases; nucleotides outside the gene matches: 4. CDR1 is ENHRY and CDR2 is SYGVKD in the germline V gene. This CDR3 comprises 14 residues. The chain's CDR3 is CAISETTGVNEQFF. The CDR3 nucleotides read TGTGCCATCAGTGAGACTACAGGGGTCAATGAGCAGTTCTTC.

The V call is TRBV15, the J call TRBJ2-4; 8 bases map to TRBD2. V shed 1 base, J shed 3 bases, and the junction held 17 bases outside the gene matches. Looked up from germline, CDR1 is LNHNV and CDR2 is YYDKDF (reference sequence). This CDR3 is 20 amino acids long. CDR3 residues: CATSRGRGSGTPQDKNIQYF. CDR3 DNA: TGTGCCACCAGCAGAGGGCGGGGTAGCGGGACCCCTCAGGACAAAAACATTCAGTACTTC. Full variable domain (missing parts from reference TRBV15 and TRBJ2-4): DAMVIQNPRYQVTQFGKPVTLSCSQTLNHNVMYWYQQKSSQAPKLLFHYYDKDFNNEADTPDNFQSRRPNTSFCFLDIRSPGLGDTAMYLCATSRGRGSGTPQDKNIQYFGAGTRLSVL.

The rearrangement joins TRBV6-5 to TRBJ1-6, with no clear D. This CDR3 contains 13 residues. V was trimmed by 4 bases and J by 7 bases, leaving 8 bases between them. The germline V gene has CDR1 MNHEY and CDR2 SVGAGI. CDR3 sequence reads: CASSWGINSPLHF. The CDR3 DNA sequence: TGTGCCAGCAGTTGGGGAATCAATTCACCCCTCCACTTT.

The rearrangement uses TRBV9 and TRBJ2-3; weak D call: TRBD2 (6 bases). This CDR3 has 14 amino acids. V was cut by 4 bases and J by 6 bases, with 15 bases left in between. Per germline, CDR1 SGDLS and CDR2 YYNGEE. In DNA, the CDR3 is TGTGCCAGCAGCCTGGTGGGGGGTCAGGATACGCAGTATTTT. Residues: CASSLVGGQDTQYF.

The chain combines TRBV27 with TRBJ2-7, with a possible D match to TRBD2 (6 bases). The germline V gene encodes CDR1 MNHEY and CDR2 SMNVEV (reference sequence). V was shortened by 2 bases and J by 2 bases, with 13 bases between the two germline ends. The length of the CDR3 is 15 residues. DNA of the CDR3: TGTGCCAGCAGTTTAGGGGGGAGTATGCCCTACGAGCAGTACTTC. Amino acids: CASSLGGSMPYEQYF.

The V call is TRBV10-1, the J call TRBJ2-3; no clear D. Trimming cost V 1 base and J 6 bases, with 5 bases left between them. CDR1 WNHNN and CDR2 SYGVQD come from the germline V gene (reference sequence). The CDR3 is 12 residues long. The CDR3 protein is CASSELGDTQYF. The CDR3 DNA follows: TGCGCCAGCAGTGAGTTGGGGGATACGCAGTATTTT.

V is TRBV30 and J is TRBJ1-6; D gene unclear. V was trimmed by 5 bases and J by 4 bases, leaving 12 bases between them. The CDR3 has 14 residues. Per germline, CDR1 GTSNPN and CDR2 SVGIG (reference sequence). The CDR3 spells CAWAGSVYNSPLHF. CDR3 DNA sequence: TGTGCCTGGGCCGGCTCGGTGTATAATTCACCCCTCCACTTT.

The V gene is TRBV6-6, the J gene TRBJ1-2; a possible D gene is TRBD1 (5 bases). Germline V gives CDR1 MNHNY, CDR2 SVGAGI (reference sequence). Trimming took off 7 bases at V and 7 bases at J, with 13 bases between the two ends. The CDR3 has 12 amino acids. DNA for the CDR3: TGTGCCAGCATTCGGACGGGACGTGGCTACACCTTC. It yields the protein CASIRTGRGYTF.